This T cell receptor (beta chain) was obtained from a study of T-cell memory formation after mild COVID-19. This clonotype has just a few counts. In germline, CDR1 is SEHNR, CDR2 FQNEAQ (reference sequence). Trimming cost V 3 bases and J 0 bases, with 10 bases left between them. The CDR3 contains 15 residues. Constant-segment primers were used for 5'RACE, and the resulting TCR alpha and TCR beta cDNA libraries carried sample barcodes and UMIs. TCRdb fed the 5' RACE reads into MiXCR, producing one record per CDR3 protein. The top ten hold roughly 3.2% of the sample, which has about 210,000 distinct CDR3 sequences, about 10% seen once.

The sequenced material came from PBMCs or a T cell subset sorted from them (not recorded which). The chain carries TRBV7-9 and TRBJ2-3, with no clear D. The receptor comes from a man aged 18 to 30 who had mild COVID-19 (a few samples of this study predate the infection). Cell type and time point are not known. CDR3 residues: CASSLRSSSTDTQYF. DNA for the CDR3: TGTGCCAGCAGCTTGCGCAGCTCTAGCACAGATACGCAGTATTTT.